The 13 T cell receptor beta chains reported below all come from one sample, sequenced in a study of tumor-infiltrating lymphocytes in primary liver carcinoma. Germline DNA was also extracted, with blood RNA taken from unsorted whole blood. Constant-region priming of approximately 500 ng total RNA yielded TCR beta cDNA. Construction of TCR beta libraries relied on three successive nested multiplex PCR rounds employing slightly modified ARM-PCR. TRBV1-TRBV30 forward primers paired with a C-beta reverse primer drove the first two PCR rounds, 10 cycles each. TCRdb redid the calling of the multiplex PCR reads with MiXCR, one entry per CDR3 protein. The profile shows fewer than 350,000 distinct CDR3 sequences, around three fifths of them singletons. Material for sequencing was peripheral blood. The receptor set was obtained from a man between 40 and 49 years old with primary liver carcinoma and hepatitis B virus infection.

The count of this clonotype is one. Because the CDR3 is missing its conserved closing phenylalanine or tryptophan, this is likely a read error. J is TRBJ1-1 and V is TRBV19, with 7 bases identical to TRBD1. Germline V gene data show CDR1 as LNHDA and CDR2 as SQIVND (reference sequence). This CDR3 region has 13 residues. Trimming at V came to 8 bases and at J to 9 bases, leaving 12 bases not matched to a gene. The CDR3 DNA sequence: TGTGCCAGTCTCACCGACAGGGTTGCTAAAGCTTTCTAT. Encoded protein: CASLTDRVAKAFY.

This clonotype was counted at least ten times. The chain employs TRBV6-1 and TRBJ1-1; 7 bases agree with TRBD1. The CDR3 has 16 residues. After removal of 2 bases from V and 0 bases from J, the junction contained 6 bases not matched to a gene. Germline V gives CDR1 MNHNS, CDR2 SASEGT. CDR3: CASSELAGGLNTEAFF. CDR3 nucleotides: TGTGCCAGCAGTGAATTGGCAGGGGGTCTGAACACTGAAGCTTTCTTT.

This clonotype was detected a few times. The rearrangement uses TRBV6-2 or TRBV6-3 and TRBJ1-5; 9 bases agree with TRBD1. The junction had 6 bases not matched to a gene; V was cut back by 4 bases and J by 2 bases. CDR1 and CDR2 from the germline V gene are MNHEY and SVGEGT. This CDR3 is built from 16 residues. The CDR3 bases are TGTGCCAGCAGTTCCGCGGACAGGGGAGGCAATCAGCCCCAGCATTTT. As protein: CASSSADRGGNQPQHF.

In regard to this clonotype: An end of the junction does not agree with germline; a read error may underlie this. This rearrangement joins TRBV12-3 or TRBV12-4 to TRBJ2-2; possible D gene TRBD2, 5 bases. The CDR3 spans 12 residues. In nucleotides, the CDR3 is TGTGCCAGCAGTCCCAACCCCGGGGAGCTGTCTTTT. Translation: CASSPNPGELSF.

The chain links TRBV5-1 to TRBJ2-7, with D unclear. Germline V CDR1 and CDR2: SGHRS, YFSETQ. This CDR3 is built from 16 residues. V was clipped by 4 bases and J by 0 bases, with 17 bases between them. CDR3 in DNA: TGCGCCAGCAGCCCCACCCGTGGCGGTAGCTCCTACGAGCAGTACGTC. This codes for CASSPTRGGSSYEQYV.

Regarding this clonotype: A much larger clone differs by one base, so this may be a read error. The V call is TRBV12-3 or TRBV12-4, the J call TRBJ1-5; 10 positions agree with TRBD1. This CDR3 is built from 18 residues. The CDR3 here is CACSPNRQGAPGNQPQHF. CDR3 nucleotides: TGTGCCTGCAGTCCGAATAGACAGGGGGCGCCGGGCAATCAGCCCCAGCATTTT.

Concerning this clonotype: Since a much larger clone is just one base distant, this may be a read error. In this CDR3 the conserved last residue, phenylalanine or tryptophan, is missing, so a read error is likely. The gene calls are TRBV12-3 or TRBV12-4 and TRBJ1-1; tentative D call: TRBD1 (6 bases). The length of the CDR3 is 15 residues. Trimming left V 1 base short and J 1 base short, with 10 bases between. For the CDR3, the DNA is TGTGCCAGCAGTTTAGGGGGGGCCGCGAACACTGAAGCTTTCTCT. Amino acid sequence: CASSLGGAANTEAFS.

As concerns this clonotype: Since no conserved phenylalanine or tryptophan closes the CDR3, a read error is the likely cause. The V call is TRBV4-2, the J call TRBJ2-2; maybe TRBD2 (6 bases). The CDR3 loop spans 16 amino acids. CDR1 and CDR2 from the germline V gene are LGHNA and YNFKEQ. The CDR3 here is CASSQPRDLNTGELFY. CDR3 DNA sequence: TGCGCCAGCAGCCAGCCCCGGGACTTAAACACCGGGGAGCTGTTTTAT.

As for this clonotype: The junction shows a germline mismatch at one end, possibly a read error. The chain carries TRBV7-8 and TRBJ2-3, with TRBD2 matching over 9 bases. Per the germline V gene, CDR1 is SGHVS and CDR2 is FQNEAQ. The CDR3 has 16 amino acids. The CDR3 spells CASSLGASGTGDMQYF. CDR3 nucleotide sequence: TGTGCCAGCAGCTTAGGGGCTAGCGGGACGGGAGATATGCAGTATTTT.

Comments on this clonotype: A much more abundant neighbour one base away suggests this may be a read error. Here the CDR3 DNA reads TGTGCCAGCAGTTTCTTGATGGACGGGGAGCTGTTTTTT. Its translation is CASSFLMDGELFF. V gene TRBV6-5 combines with J gene TRBJ2-2, with D uncertain. In germline, CDR1 is MNHEY, CDR2 SVGAGI. The CDR3 contains 13 residues. V was shortened by 4 bases and J by 7 bases, with 10 bases between the two germline ends.

Details on this clonotype: A much larger clone lies a single base off, so this may be a read error. The CDR3 ends on some other residue instead of the conserved phenylalanine or tryptophan, so this is likely a read error. The rearrangement uses TRBV29-1 and TRBJ2-5, with D possibly matching TRBD2 (6 bases). The V gene lost 0 bases and the J gene lost 2 bases, with 19 bases spanning the gap. The CDR3 extends over 17 amino acids. Germline V gives CDR1 SQVTM, CDR2 ANQGSEA. CDR3: CSVEDARLGRGQETQYI. The CDR3 nucleotides are TGCAGCGTTGAAGATGCCAGGTTGGGCCGGGGGCAAGAGACCCAGTACATC.

For this clonotype: At one end the junction does not follow the germline gene, possibly because of a read error. The chain uses TRBV11-2 and TRBJ1-4, with a weak D call TRBD1 (5 bases). CDR3 length: 17 amino acids. Germline CDR1 SGHAT, CDR2 FQNNGV. The CDR3, as DNA: TGTGCCAGCAGTTTAAAGGGACGAAGCCGCTCGGGGGAAAAACTGCTTTTT. Translation gives CASSLKGRSRSGEKLLF.

As to this clonotype: One end of the junction varies from germline; a read error may be responsible. This chain links TRBV29-1 with TRBJ1-2; 8 nucleotides match TRBD1. CDR3 length: 12 amino acids. CDR1 SQVTM and CDR2 ANQGSEA come from the germline V gene. Written as DNA, the CDR3 is TGCAGCGTGGGACAGGAGATATATGGCTACTCCTTC. Its translation is CSVGQEIYGYSF.